These 14 T cell receptor beta chains were sequenced from one sample in a study of blood T cell repertoires in COVID-19. Profiling relied on immunoSEQ multiplex PCR, and the TCRdb table lists in-frame clones only, not all of them. The table records under 300,000 clones, roughly 80% of them present only once. Input material: peripheral blood. The receptors originated from a woman between 18 and 29 years old with acute or convalescent COVID-19.

The chain combines TRBV14 with TRBJ1-6; maybe TRBD1 (5 bases). Trimming pared 5 bases from V and 8 bases from J, leaving 7 bases between. This CDR3 region has 12 residues. Germline values: CDR1 SGHDN, CDR2 FVKESK. In DNA, the CDR3 is TGTGCCAGCAGCGTCAGGGATTCACCCCTCCACTTT. Protein: CASSVRDSPLHF.

V and J are TRBV6-5 and TRBJ2-4; 10 bases line up with TRBD1. Trimming cost V 4 bases and J 7 bases; bases outside gene matches: 7. This CDR3 region has 15 residues. Germline V gives CDR1 MNHEY, CDR2 SVGAGI. Here the CDR3 DNA reads TGTGCCAGCAGTTCCGGGACAGGGGTCTTGAACATTCAGTACTTC. It codes for CASSSGTGVLNIQYF.

A single count supports this clone. This sequence joins TRBV18 and TRBJ1-2; 9 positions match TRBD1. The CDR3 sequence is 14 residues long. Trimming took 3 bases from V and 8 from J; bases not matched to a gene: 7. Per the germline V gene, CDR1 is KGHSH and CDR2 is LQKENI. CDR3 sequence reads: CASSPSGQGGGYTF. The CDR3 coding sequence is TGTGCCAGCTCACCCTCGGGACAGGGAGGCGGCTACACCTTC.

The CDR3 loop reads CASSYYPGGLNTEAFF. The CDR3, as DNA: TGTGCCAGCAGTTACTACCCCGGCGGTTTGAACACTGAAGCTTTCTTT. This chain connects TRBV6-5 to TRBJ1-1; D call uncertain. V lost 1 base and J 0 bases, leaving 12 bases between the germline ends. Germline values: CDR1 MNHEY, CDR2 SVGAGI. This CDR3 has 16 residues.

This sequence joins TRBV7-9 and TRBJ2-1; 15 bases map to TRBD2. CDR3 size: 16 residues. Trimming at V came to 5 bases and at J to 7 bases, leaving 6 bases not matched to a gene. Germline CDR1 and CDR2: SEHNR and FQNEAQ (reference sequence). CDR3 DNA sequence: TGTGCCAGCAGCCGCTCCGGGACTAGCGGGAGGAATGAGCAGTTCTTC. Translated: CASSRSGTSGRNEQFF.

The V gene is TRBV27, the J gene TRBJ2-4; 7 positions match TRBD1. This CDR3 region has 15 residues. The V segment lost 5 bases and the J segment 6 bases; nucleotides outside the gene matches: 10. Germline V gene data show CDR1 as MNHEY and CDR2 as SMNVEV (reference sequence). The CDR3 loop reads CASSTPDRLRNIQYF. CDR3 DNA: TGTGCCAGCAGTACCCCGGACAGGTTAAGAAACATTCAGTACTTC.

The rearrangement joins TRBV6-4 to TRBJ2-3; the match to TRBD2 covers 12 bases. V gave up 2 bases and J gave up 5 bases; unmatched junction bases: 2. The CDR3 sequence is 15 residues long. Germline V gives CDR1 MRHNA, CDR2 SNTAGT. The CDR3 is CASSDLAGGKDTQYF. Written as DNA, the CDR3 is TGTGCCAGCAGTGACCTAGCGGGAGGGAAAGATACGCAGTATTTT.

The chain has TRBV7-8 and TRBJ1-5; the match to TRBD1 covers 7 bases. Unmatched junction bases numbered 9, after V lost 4 bases and J lost 3 bases. The CDR3 has 16 amino acids. CDR1 is SGHVS and CDR2 is FQNEAQ in the germline V gene. The CDR3 sequence: CASSSVPGQYNQPQHF. CDR3 in DNA: TGTGCCAGCAGCTCGGTCCCGGGACAGTACAATCAGCCCCAGCATTTT.

The chain couples TRBV28 to TRBJ2-1, with D hard to call. The ends were cut back, 3 bases at V and 5 bases at J, with 14 bases in the middle. The CDR3 length is 15 residues. CDR1 is MDHEN and CDR2 is SYDVKM in the germline V gene. CDR3 nucleotide sequence: TGTGCCAGCAGTTTCGCTTTGGTTGGGCACAATGAGCAGTTCTTC. Its protein product is CASSFALVGHNEQFF.

This rearrangement joins TRBV29-1 to TRBJ1-1, with 7 bases aligning to TRBD1. The CDR3 runs to 11 residues. Trimming at V came to 6 bases and at J to 6 bases, leaving 4 bases not matched to a gene. CDR1 and CDR2 from the germline V gene are SQVTM and ANQGSEA. In DNA form, the CDR3 reads TGCAGCGTGGACAGGTTTTCTGAAGCTTTCTTT. As protein: CSVDRFSEAFF. Supplemented by reference TRBV29-1 and TRBJ1-1, the full variable domain reads SAVISQKPSRDICQRGTSLTIQCQVDSQVTMMFWYRQQPGQSLTLIATANQGSEATYESGFVIDKFPISRPNLTFSTLTVSNMSPEDSSIYLCSVDRFSEAFFGQGTRLTVV.

This clone was picked up one time. This chain links TRBV15 with TRBJ1-2; tentatively, D is TRBD1 (6 bases). Germline loops: CDR1 LNHNV, CDR2 YYDKDF (reference sequence). V was shortened by 6 bases and J by 7 bases, with 18 bases between the two germline ends. The CDR3 consists of 14 residues. The CDR3 DNA reads TGTGCCACCAGGAAAGCACGGGGGGCGCTTGGCTACACCTTC. It yields the protein CATRKARGALGYTF.

V gene TRBV27 combines with J gene TRBJ2-7; 7 bases agree with TRBD2. Trimming cost V 0 bases and J 0 bases; bases outside gene matches: 2. The CDR3 loop spans 15 amino acids. Germline values: CDR1 MNHEY, CDR2 SMNVEV (reference sequence). The CDR3 is CASSLSGGSSYEQYF. In DNA form, the CDR3 reads TGTGCCAGCAGTTTATCGGGGGGGAGCTCCTACGAGCAGTACTTC.

In its sample, this clone was seen once. This chain links TRBV5-4 with TRBJ1-4; TRBD1 matches at 8 bases. V dropped 2 bases and J dropped 8; count of bases not matched to a gene: 2. This CDR3 contains 13 residues. Germline-derived CDR1 and CDR2 are SGHNT and YYREEE (reference sequence). The CDR3, as DNA: TGTGCCAGCAGCTTAGACAGGGGCGAAAAACTGTTTTTT. Amino acids: CASSLDRGEKLFF.

The V gene is TRBV2, the J gene TRBJ1-3, with a weak D call TRBD1 (6 bases). Trimming removed 7 bases at V and 1 base at J, with 14 bases between. CDR3 length equals 15 residues. Germline lookup yields CDR1 SNHLY and CDR2 FYNNEI. CDR3 sequence (DNA): TGTGCCAGCAAGGACAGACCTCTTTCTGGAAACACCATATATTTT. It is translated as CASKDRPLSGNTIYF.